The 32 T cell receptor beta chains given below trace back to one sample, sequenced in a study of Ad26.COV2.S vaccination and SARS-CoV-2 variants. Using immunoSEQ multiplex PCR, the repertoire was profiled, and TCRdb retains in-frame clones only, with some absent. This table holds around 100,000 clones, roughly 84% found once. The sample was peripheral blood, taken after recovery from COVID-19. The receptor source for this set is a human donor who had recovered from COVID-19.

The chain combines TRBV7-9 with TRBJ2-4; 7 bases line up with TRBD2. This CDR3 has 14 amino acids. Per the germline V gene, CDR1 is SEHNR and CDR2 is FQNEAQ (reference sequence). J gave up 9 bases and V 1 base, and 6 bases lay outside the gene matches. The CDR3 spells CASSLEGGVGIQYF. In DNA, the CDR3 is TGTGCCAGCAGCTTAGAGGGAGGGGTGGGCATTCAGTACTTC.

The chain is built from TRBV6-6 and TRBJ1-3; D is uncertain. This CDR3 contains 13 residues. The V gene's germline CDR1 is MNHNY and CDR2 SVGAGI (reference sequence). Trimming pared 3 bases from V and 3 bases from J, leaving 6 bases between. CDR3 residues: CASSYGGGNTIYF. CDR3 bases: TGTGCCAGCAGTTATGGAGGTGGAAACACCATATATTTT.

J is TRBJ1-4 and V is TRBV7-2; D may be TRBD1 (5 bases). V lost 2 bases, J lost 14 bases, and 15 bases lay in between. The germline gives CDR1 SGHTA, CDR2 FQGNSA. This CDR3 is built from 13 residues. This CDR3 reads CASSLTQGTFLFF. The CDR3 DNA reads as TGTGCCAGCAGCTTAACCCAGGGAACGTTTCTGTTTTTT.

This chain uses TRBV5-3 with TRBJ1-5; D call uncertain. TRBV5-3 counts as an open reading frame of uncertain function. This CDR3 has 13 amino acids. Trimming removed 4 bases from V and 7 bases from J, with 12 bases in between. The CDR3 here is CARSDILLQPQHF. In DNA form, the CDR3 reads TGTGCCAGAAGCGACATTCTCTTGCAGCCCCAGCATTTT.

The rearrangement joins TRBV5-5 to TRBJ2-1; 8 nucleotides agree with TRBD2. V lost 3 bases to trimming and J lost 12 bases; unmatched junction nucleotides: 14. The CDR3 consists of 15 residues. Germline V lookup: CDR1 SGHKS, CDR2 YYEKEE (reference sequence). The CDR3 DNA follows: TGTGCCAGCAGCTGGGGTAGGGCGGGAGGAGGTGTGCAGTTCTTC. This sequence encodes CASSWGRAGGGVQFF.

This chain connects TRBV13 to TRBJ2-3; the match to TRBD2 covers 13 bases. The CDR3 covers 17 residues. Germline V gene lookup returns CDR1 PRHDT and CDR2 FYEKMQ (reference sequence). V gave up 4 bases and J gave up 0 bases; unmatched junction bases: 4. The CDR3 DNA reads TGTGCCAGCAGCTCGGGACTAGCGGGGACCAGCACAGATACGCAGTATTTT. This translates into CASSSGLAGTSTDTQYF.

V usage is TRBV4-2 and J usage is TRBJ2-7; 9 positions agree with TRBD2. CDR3 length: 15 residues. Germline V lookup: CDR1 LGHNA, CDR2 YNFKEQ. V dropped 5 bases and J dropped 1; count of bases not matched to a gene: 6. The CDR3: CASSATSGLSYEQYF. In DNA form, the CDR3 reads TGTGCCAGCAGCGCTACTAGCGGGCTATCCTACGAGCAGTACTTC.

This clone was seen a single time. The V call is TRBV25-1, the J call TRBJ1-1; tentative D call: TRBD1 (5 bases). The ends were cut back, 3 bases at V and 9 bases at J, with 8 bases in the middle. The CDR3 loop spans 11 amino acids. CDR1 is MGHDK, CDR2 SYGVNS, per germline. CDR3 residues: CASSERGKAFF. The CDR3 nucleotides read TGTGCCAGCAGTGAGAGGGGCAAAGCTTTCTTT.

The V gene is TRBV28, the J gene TRBJ1-5; D is ambiguous. The ends were cut back, 8 bases at V and 0 bases at J, with 11 bases in the middle. The CDR3 has 14 residues. The germline CDR1 and CDR2 sequences are MDHEN and SYDVKM. The CDR3 sequence is CASLPVYSNQPQHF. The CDR3 DNA follows: TGTGCCAGCCTACCGGTTTATAGCAATCAGCCCCAGCATTTT.

A word on this clone: One end of the junction is discordant with germline, which a read error may explain. The chain carries TRBV25-1 and TRBJ2-7; TRBD2 agrees at 12 bases. The CDR3 totals 13 residues. Germline V gives CDR1 MGHDK, CDR2 SYGVNS. The CDR3 coding sequence is TGTGCCAGCAGTGATCCTTCGACTAGCGGGAGCCACTTC. Translation: CASSDPSTSGSHF.

V usage is TRBV25-1 and J usage is TRBJ1-1; the D gene is possibly TRBD1 (6 bases). Trimming took off 3 bases at V and 7 bases at J, with 15 bases between the two ends. Germline V gene sequence: CDR1 MGHDK, CDR2 SYGVNS. This CDR3 is built from 14 residues. The CDR3 here is CASSDHTGRGEAFF. In DNA form, the CDR3 reads TGTGCCAGCAGTGATCATACAGGGAGAGGTGAAGCTTTCTTT.

This clone was observed a single time. The V and J genes are TRBV21-1 and TRBJ1-1. TRBV21-1 is annotated as a pseudogene. This CDR3 has 15 amino acids. This CDR3 is CASSKVGRPPCEAFF. CDR3 nucleotide sequence: TGTGCCAGCAGCAAGGTGGGTCGGCCTCCCTGTGAAGCTTTCTTT.

The J gene is TRBJ1-2, the V gene TRBV5-3; unclear D gene. TRBV5-3 is annotated as an ORF whose role is uncertain. The CDR3 extends over 14 amino acids. Trimming removed 4 bases from V and 1 base from J, with 11 bases in between. CDR3 loop: CARSPKQVNYGYTF. The CDR3 DNA follows: TGTGCCAGAAGCCCCAAACAAGTTAACTATGGCTACACCTTC.

Only one count was recorded for this clone. The J gene is TRBJ2-7, the V gene TRBV10-3; 9 nucleotides agree with TRBD1. J lost 5 bases, V lost 5 bases, and 25 bases had no gene match. This CDR3 is 20 amino acids long. Per germline, CDR1 ENHRY and CDR2 SYGVKD. DNA of the CDR3: TGTGCCATCAGTCACGGCGAAGGGACAGGGCGGCCGCTTCAGGGAGACGAGCAGTACTTC. Translation: CAISHGEGTGRPLQGDEQYF.

V gene TRBV7-2 combines with J gene TRBJ1-2; TRBD1 is a possible D gene (6 bases). Germline CDR1 SGHTA, CDR2 FQGNSA. The CDR3 totals 13 residues. V lost 1 base, J lost 7 bases, and 10 bases lay in between. CDR3 coding DNA: TGTGCCAGCAGCTTAGATACAGGGCGTGGCTACACCTTC. It translates to CASSLDTGRGYTF.

In this sample, this clone turned up a few times. The chain joins TRBV28 to TRBJ1-5, with D possibly matching TRBD1 (5 bases). This CDR3 comprises 16 residues. V was pared by 6 bases and J by 1 base, with 16 bases between. Germline lookup yields CDR1 MDHEN and CDR2 SYDVKM. The CDR3 sequence: CASRQGGGGSNQPQHF. The CDR3 bases are TGTGCCAGCAGACAAGGCGGGGGGGGAAGCAATCAGCCCCAGCATTTT.

As to this clone: Other DNA sequences in this specimen translate into the identical CDR3. J is TRBJ2-5 and V is TRBV27, with a tentative D call TRBD2 (6 bases). Trimming pared 4 bases from V and 4 bases from J, leaving 10 bases between. CDR3 length: 13 residues. CDR1 and CDR2 from the germline V gene are MNHEY and SMNVEV (reference sequence). This CDR3 reads CASSSRRGETQYF. The DNA of the CDR3 is TGTGCCAGCAGTTCCCGGCGGGGAGAGACCCAGTACTTC.

V usage is TRBV9 and J usage is TRBJ2-1; TRBD1 agrees at 7 bases. Germline V lookup: CDR1 SGDLS, CDR2 YYNGEE. Trimming cost V 0 bases and J 12 bases; bases outside gene matches: 9. The CDR3 length is 14 residues. CDR3 sequence (DNA): TGTGCCAGCAGCGTAGGGACAGGCCCTACGGGGCAGTTCTTC. It is translated as CASSVGTGPTGQFF.

The chain has TRBV5-6 and TRBJ2-7, with 7 bases fitting TRBD1. Germline-derived CDR1 and CDR2 are SGHDT and YYEEEE. The CDR3 sequence is 12 residues long. Germline trimming cut 3 bases from V and 6 bases from J; bases unmatched to any gene: 3. CDR3 bases: TGTGCCAGCAGCTGGGGACAGCTCGAGCAGTACTTC. Translation: CASSWGQLEQYF.

This clone was counted ten times or more. The rearrangement joins TRBV5-1 to TRBJ2-7, with unresolved D. V dropped 7 bases and J dropped 3 bases, with 20 bases sitting between them. The germline V gene encodes CDR1 SGHRS and CDR2 YFSETQ. The CDR3 covers 15 residues. The CDR3: CASRWDLPRVYEQYF. CDR3 coding DNA: TGCGCCAGCCGGTGGGATTTGCCCCGGGTCTACGAGCAGTACTTC.

The V and J genes are TRBV15 and TRBJ2-7; D remains unclear. The germline V gene encodes CDR1 LNHNV and CDR2 YYDKDF (reference sequence). Trimming cost V 3 bases and J 1 base, with 4 bases left between them. The CDR3 totals 12 residues. The chain's CDR3 is CATSSESYEQYF. CDR3 sequence (DNA): TGTGCCACCAGCAGCGAGTCCTACGAGCAGTACTTC.

The chain links TRBV5-8 to TRBJ1-1; D gene unclear. The V gene lost 3 bases and the J gene lost 1 base, with 10 bases spanning the gap. Germline V gene data show CDR1 as SGHTS and CDR2 as YDEGEE. This CDR3 has 14 amino acids. For the CDR3, the DNA is TGTGCCAGCAGCTCCGACATCACGAACACTGAAGCTTTCTTT. Amino acids: CASSSDITNTEAFF.

The chain couples TRBV10-3 to TRBJ2-1; 10 bases are shared with TRBD2. The CDR3 is 17 amino acids. The V gene end was trimmed by 7 bases and the J gene end by 0 bases; junction bases not matched to a gene: 9. Germline V gene data show CDR1 as ENHRY and CDR2 as SYGVKD. CDR3 loop: CAITEREGPFSYNEQFF. For the CDR3, the DNA is TGTGCCATCACGGAGCGGGAGGGCCCTTTCTCCTACAATGAGCAGTTCTTC.

This clone was counted many times. This chain connects TRBV28 to TRBJ1-2, with TRBD1 matching over 8 bases. The CDR3 has 12 amino acids. Germline lookup yields CDR1 MDHEN and CDR2 SYDVKM. V gave up 6 bases and J gave up 8 bases; unmatched junction bases: 5. CDR3 region: CASSQGARGYTF. In nucleotides, the CDR3 is TGTGCCAGCAGCCAGGGGGCGCGGGGCTACACCTTC.

The chain combines TRBV19 with TRBJ2-7; 10 nucleotides agree with TRBD1. The CDR3 is 14 residues long. Germline lookup yields CDR1 LNHDA and CDR2 SQIVND (reference sequence). The J segment lost 3 bases and the V segment lost 4 bases, leaving 3 bases of the junction unmatched. The CDR3 coding sequence is TGTGCCAGTAGTAGAGACAGGGGGCTCTACGAGCAGTACTTC. This gives the protein CASSRDRGLYEQYF.

This chain links TRBV28 with TRBJ1-1; no clear D gene. This CDR3 spans 13 amino acids. V lost 2 bases and J lost 3, with 7 bases in between. Germline CDR1 and CDR2: MDHEN and SYDVKM. The CDR3 nucleotides read TGTGCCAGCAGTTTAGGCAGGTACACTGAAGCTTTCTTT. This sequence encodes CASSLGRYTEAFF.

This chain connects TRBV27 to TRBJ1-2; D not resolved. Trimming left V 6 bases short and J 5 bases short, with 16 bases between. The CDR3 loop spans 14 amino acids. Germline V CDR1 and CDR2: MNHEY, SMNVEV (reference sequence). CDR3 in amino acids: CASSLKREGYGYTF. The CDR3 DNA is TGTGCCAGCAGCTTGAAGCGAGAGGGTTATGGCTACACCTTC.

Only one count was recorded for this clone. The rearrangement uses TRBV13 and TRBJ2-3; 9 positions match TRBD2. This CDR3 has 16 residues. V was clipped by 5 bases and J by 3 bases; unmatched bases: 9. Germline V gene data show CDR1 as PRHDT and CDR2 as FYEKMQ (reference sequence). CDR3 loop: CASSGRFGLATDTQYF. The CDR3 DNA reads as TGTGCCAGCAGCGGTCGATTTGGACTAGCGACAGATACGCAGTATTTT.

The chain combines TRBV10-3 with TRBJ1-3; D not certain. The CDR3 is 13 residues long. Trimming took off 4 bases at V and 0 bases at J, with 4 bases between the two ends. CDR1 ENHRY and CDR2 SYGVKD come from the germline V gene. The CDR3, as DNA: TGTGCCATCAGTGGAGACTCTGGAAACACCATATATTTT. This translates into CAISGDSGNTIYF.

The V call is TRBV4-3, the J call TRBJ1-5; no firm D call. This CDR3 is 15 amino acids long. Trimming cost V 0 bases and J 4 bases, with 10 bases left between them. CDR1 and CDR2 from the germline V gene are LGHNA and YSLEER. The CDR3 sequence: CASSQDFNGNQPQHF. As DNA, the CDR3 is TGCGCCAGCAGCCAAGATTTTAACGGAAATCAGCCCCAGCATTTT.

This chain joins TRBV28 and TRBJ1-5; D not resolved. CDR1 and CDR2 from the germline V gene are MDHEN and SYDVKM. V gave up 7 bases and J gave up 7 bases, with 14 bases separating them. CDR3 length: 13 amino acids. CDR3 sequence: CASKFGLRQPQHF. The CDR3 nucleotides are TGTGCCAGCAAATTTGGTTTAAGACAGCCCCAGCATTTT.

The V call is TRBV27, the J call TRBJ2-1, with D perhaps matching TRBD1 or TRBD2 (5 bases each). V lost 6 bases, J lost 7 bases, and 13 bases lay in between. There are 13 residues in the CDR3. The germline V gene has CDR1 MNHEY and CDR2 SMNVEV (reference sequence). As DNA, the CDR3 is TGTGCCAGCAGGAGGGGCCCGTGGAATGAGCAGTTCTTC. This gives the protein CASRRGPWNEQFF.